These T cell receptor beta chains were read from a single sample in a study of beta chain features in type 1 diabetes. Libraries were prepared by immunoSEQ multiplex PCR; TCRdb keeps only in-frame clonotypes and omits some of them. Among a few hundred thousand clones, roughly 12% were seen once, and the ten largest hold under 0.02%. Sequencing used naive CD4+ T cells from blood. The source of these receptors is a man in his late teens or twenties in good health. Each CDR3 is given without its conserved first and last residue. The order of the fields is J gene, V gene, CDR3 protein.

j_call: TRBJ2-7; v_call: TRBV9; cdr3_aa: ASSVGQGSPYEQY
j_call: TRBJ1-2; v_call: TRBV5-4; cdr3_aa: ATREAGGTYGYT
j_call: TRBJ1-5; v_call: TRBV18; cdr3_aa: ASSPRYEEPQH
j_call: TRBJ1-2; v_call: TRBV5-1; cdr3_aa: ASSLAGQGDGYT
j_call: TRBJ2-6; v_call: TRBV28; cdr3_aa: ASRDSGSGANVLT
j_call: TRBJ2-4; v_call: TRBV14; cdr3_aa: ASSQGNQGKAY
j_call: TRBJ2-1; v_call: TRBV4-1; cdr3_aa: ASSPQGHSYNEQF
j_call: TRBJ2-7; v_call: TRBV7-2; cdr3_aa: ASSLIGADYEQY
j_call: TRBJ1-4; v_call: TRBV6-5; cdr3_aa: ASSYPPEGAKLF
j_call: TRBJ2-2; v_call: TRBV29-1; cdr3_aa: SVSTSGRPTNTGELF
j_call: TRBJ2-4; v_call: TRBV11-3; cdr3_aa: ASSLDGAANIQY
j_call: TRBJ2-3; v_call: TRBV4-3; cdr3_aa: ASSRTRWLAGDTQY
j_call: TRBJ2-1; v_call: TRBV20-1; cdr3_aa: SATPSHEQF
j_call: TRBJ2-4; v_call: TRBV5-1; cdr3_aa: ASTRTGSAKNIQY
j_call: TRBJ1-1; v_call: TRBV7-3; cdr3_aa: ASSLYPGTEAF
j_call: TRBJ1-1; v_call: TRBV30; cdr3_aa: AWSPGGREAF
j_call: TRBJ1-2; v_call: TRBV11-2; cdr3_aa: ASSHLTGNYGYT
j_call: TRBJ1-4; v_call: TRBV7-2; cdr3_aa: ASSLWGGTNEKLF
j_call: TRBJ2-7; v_call: TRBV7-2; cdr3_aa: ASSLGLAGMKEQY
j_call: TRBJ1-2; v_call: TRBV9; cdr3_aa: ASSVAGAFMSQNYGYT
j_call: TRBJ2-2; v_call: TRBV11-3; cdr3_aa: ASSKVRGPGELF
j_call: TRBJ2-5; v_call: TRBV28; cdr3_aa: ASSRDTGGGETQY
j_call: TRBJ2-7; v_call: TRBV28; cdr3_aa: AGSRSGRAFYEQY
j_call: TRBJ1-2; v_call: TRBV6-4; cdr3_aa: ASSMGQGNGYT
j_call: TRBJ2-2; v_call: TRBV7-8; cdr3_aa: ASSFSGRAVGELF
j_call: TRBJ2-1; v_call: TRBV10-3; cdr3_aa: AISEGAGGPKQF
j_call: TRBJ2-7; v_call: TRBV7-2; cdr3_aa: ASSLGSGQPYEQY
j_call: TRBJ2-3; v_call: TRBV6-5; cdr3_aa: ASSDRPPDTQY
j_call: TRBJ2-3; v_call: TRBV28; cdr3_aa: ASSPAGTGTDTQY
j_call: TRBJ1-2; v_call: TRBV28; cdr3_aa: ASSVHLLTGDDGYT
j_call: TRBJ2-5; v_call: TRBV30; cdr3_aa: AWSRRGGLGETQY
j_call: TRBJ2-1; v_call: TRBV9; cdr3_aa: ASSATSGFYNEQF
j_call: TRBJ2-7; v_call: TRBV9; cdr3_aa: ASSVSGVSSYEQY
j_call: TRBJ1-2; v_call: TRBV25-1; cdr3_aa: ASSEYYGYT
j_call: TRBJ2-2; v_call: TRBV6-1; cdr3_aa: ASSPLTDHTGELF
j_call: TRBJ2-3; v_call: TRBV7-2; cdr3_aa: ASSLGPGQY
j_call: TRBJ1-3; v_call: TRBV7-6; cdr3_aa: ASSLSGGSGNTIY
j_call: TRBJ1-5; v_call: TRBV18; cdr3_aa: ASSEGTGFGQPQH
j_call: TRBJ2-3; v_call: TRBV29-1; cdr3_aa: SVEDVTLADTQY
j_call: TRBJ2-5; v_call: TRBV7-2; cdr3_aa: ASSLVRSDQETQY
j_call: TRBJ2-1; v_call: TRBV19; cdr3_aa: ASSVQGSEQF
j_call: TRBJ2-2; v_call: TRBV28; cdr3_aa: ASSPGGRGPGELF
j_call: TRBJ2-7; v_call: TRBV4-1; cdr3_aa: ASSPGQDYEQY
j_call: TRBJ2-2; v_call: TRBV20-1; cdr3_aa: SASLVGELF
j_call: TRBJ2-6; v_call: TRBV28; cdr3_aa: ASSLRLAGANVLT
j_call: TRBJ2-7; v_call: TRBV27; cdr3_aa: ARGPGLASAYEQY
j_call: TRBJ1-2; v_call: TRBV9; cdr3_aa: ASSVAGDRRDYGYT
j_call: TRBJ2-5; v_call: TRBV28; cdr3_aa: ASSLRETQY
j_call: TRBJ1-1; v_call: TRBV5-1; cdr3_aa: ASSLPGSRTEAF
j_call: TRBJ1-5; v_call: TRBV10-3; cdr3_aa: AIRDSVVSNQPQH
j_call: TRBJ1-5; v_call: TRBV5-1; cdr3_aa: ASSLDPGPQPQH
j_call: TRBJ1-3; v_call: TRBV28; cdr3_aa: ASSLNGGGTIY
j_call: TRBJ1-2; v_call: TRBV6-1; cdr3_aa: ASRWTGIYGYT
j_call: TRBJ2-5; v_call: TRBV7-2; cdr3_aa: ASSTRQGWGAETQY
j_call: TRBJ1-1; v_call: TRBV29-1; cdr3_aa: SGSRGMNTEAF